The 9 T cell receptor beta chains in this list originate from one sample, sequenced in a study of beta chain features in type 1 diabetes. Study conclusions and caveats: TCRB CDR3 length was moderately but significantly reduced in all four CD4+ subsets of Type 1 diabetes patients.

Expressed TCRB transcripts were sequenced, since all the RNA that had been isolated was reverse transcribed. Data came from immunoSEQ multiplex PCR; TCRdb stores just in-frame clones and leaves some out. The table shows about 340,000 clones, with 9.3% occurring only once. The antigens for these receptors are not known. Material: central memory CD4+ T cells from blood. The source is a man under 40 with type 1 diabetes.

This chain connects TRBV10-3 to TRBJ1-5; D perhaps matches TRBD1 (6 bases). Germline V gene lookup returns CDR1 ENHRY and CDR2 SYGVKD. V lost 8 bases and J 2 bases, leaving 13 bases between the germline ends. This CDR3 spans 14 amino acids. For the CDR3, the DNA is TGTGCCATCTCGGCGGGGGGCGGCAATCAGCCCCAGCATTTT. Encoded protein: CAISAGGGNQPQHF.

This clone has just a few counts. This chain joins TRBV6-1 and TRBJ2-1, with D possibly matching TRBD2 (5 bases). The germline CDR1 and CDR2 sequences are MNHNS and SASEGT. The ends were cut back, 7 bases at V and 9 bases at J, with 19 bases in the middle. This CDR3 is built from 14 residues. CDR3 DNA sequence: TGTGCCAGCAATCGGGATGAAGATTCGGGTGAGCAGTTCTTC. Its translation: CASNRDEDSGEQFF.

This clone has a count of ten or more. The chain employs TRBV28 and TRBJ2-3; D remains unclear. Germline CDR1 MDHEN, CDR2 SYDVKM. The V end lost 5 bases, the J end lost 6 bases, and 15 bases lay between the germline ends. This CDR3 comprises 14 residues. The CDR3 coding sequence is TGTGCCAGCAGTACTCGACTCGGCGCCGATACGCAGTATTTT. This encodes CASSTRLGADTQYF.

This clone came up a few times. The CDR3 here is CASSRWTGGRTDTQYF. CDR3 DNA sequence: TGTGCCAGCAGCCGCTGGACGGGGGGGAGGACAGATACGCAGTATTTT. The rearrangement links TRBV11-2 to TRBJ2-3; 8 bases agree with TRBD2. Per the germline V gene, CDR1 is SGHAT and CDR2 is FQNNGV. With 5 bases clipped from V and 3 bases from J, the junction kept 10 bases outside the gene matches. This CDR3 spans 16 amino acids.

This clone occurred a few times. The rearrangement uses TRBV5-1 and TRBJ2-1, with D perhaps matching TRBD1 (5 bases). CDR3 length: 15 amino acids. The germline V and J ends were trimmed by 2 bases and 6 bases, with 15 bases remaining between them. The V gene's germline CDR1 is SGHRS and CDR2 YFSETQ. Here the CDR3 reads CASSFIGNQGNEQFF. Here the CDR3 DNA reads TGCGCCAGCAGCTTTATAGGGAACCAGGGCAATGAGCAGTTCTTC.

This clone has just a few counts. The chain employs TRBV7-2 and TRBJ1-2; D ambiguous. Germline lookup yields CDR1 SGHTA and CDR2 FQGNSA. Trimming took 5 bases from V and 6 from J, leaving 13 bases between them. The CDR3 covers 13 residues. The CDR3 DNA sequence: TGTGCCAGCAGCGCCGGGATCGGCGATGGCTACACCTTC. It codes for CASSAGIGDGYTF.

This clone appeared a few times. The chain uses TRBV2 and TRBJ1-4; D may be TRBD1 (6 bases). Per the germline V gene, CDR1 is SNHLY and CDR2 is FYNNEI. The V end lost 2 bases, the J end lost 5 bases, and 9 bases lay between the germline ends. The CDR3 has 14 amino acids. CDR3 in DNA: TGTGCCAGCAGTGAACAGGGGACAAATGAAAAACTGTTTTTT. Translated: CASSEQGTNEKLFF.

The genes are TRBV18 and TRBJ1-1; 10 nucleotides align to TRBD1. CDR1 KGHSH and CDR2 LQKENI come from the germline V gene. This CDR3 spans 17 amino acids. The V and J ends lost 0 bases and 0 bases, in that order; junction bases with no gene match: 4. CDR3 DNA: TGTGCCAGCTCACCACCGGGGACAGGGGCTATGAACACTGAAGCTTTCTTT. Translating it yields CASSPPGTGAMNTEAFF.

V is TRBV2 and J is TRBJ1-4, with D unclear. The V and J ends lost 3 bases and 7 bases respectively, with 15 bases between them. The CDR3 runs to 15 residues. CDR1 is SNHLY, CDR2 FYNNEI, per germline. This CDR3 reads CASSEHISSLEKLFF. The CDR3 DNA is TGTGCCAGCAGTGAGCACATCTCGAGCCTTGAAAAACTGTTTTTT.